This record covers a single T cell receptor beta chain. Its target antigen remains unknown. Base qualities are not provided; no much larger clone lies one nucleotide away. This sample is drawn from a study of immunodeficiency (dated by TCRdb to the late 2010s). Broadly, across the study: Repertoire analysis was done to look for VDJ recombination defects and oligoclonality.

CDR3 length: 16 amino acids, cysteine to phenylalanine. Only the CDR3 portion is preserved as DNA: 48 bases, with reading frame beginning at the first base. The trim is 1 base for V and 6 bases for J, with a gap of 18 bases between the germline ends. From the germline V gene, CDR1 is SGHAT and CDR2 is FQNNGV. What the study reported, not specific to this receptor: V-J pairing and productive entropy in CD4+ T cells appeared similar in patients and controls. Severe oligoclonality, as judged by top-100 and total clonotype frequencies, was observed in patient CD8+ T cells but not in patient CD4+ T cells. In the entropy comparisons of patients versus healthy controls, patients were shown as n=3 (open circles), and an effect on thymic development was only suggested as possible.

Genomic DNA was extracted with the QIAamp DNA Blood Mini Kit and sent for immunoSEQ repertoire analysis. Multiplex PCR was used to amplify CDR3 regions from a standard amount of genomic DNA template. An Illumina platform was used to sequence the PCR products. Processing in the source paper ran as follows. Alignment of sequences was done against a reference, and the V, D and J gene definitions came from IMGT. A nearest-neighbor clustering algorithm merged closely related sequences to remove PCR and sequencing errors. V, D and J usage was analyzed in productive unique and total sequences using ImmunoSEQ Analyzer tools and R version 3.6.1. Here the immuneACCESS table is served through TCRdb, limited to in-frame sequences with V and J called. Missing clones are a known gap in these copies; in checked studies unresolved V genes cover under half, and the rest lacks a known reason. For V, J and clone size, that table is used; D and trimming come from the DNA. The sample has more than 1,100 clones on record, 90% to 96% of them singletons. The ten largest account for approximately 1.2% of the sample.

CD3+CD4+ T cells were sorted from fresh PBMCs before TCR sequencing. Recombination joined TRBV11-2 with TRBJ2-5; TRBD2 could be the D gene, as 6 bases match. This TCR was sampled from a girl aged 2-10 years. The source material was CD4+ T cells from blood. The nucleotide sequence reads TGTGCCAGCAGCTTAGCCGGGACTCCGGTCGTGCAGACCCAGTACTTC. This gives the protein CASSLAGTPVVQTQYF. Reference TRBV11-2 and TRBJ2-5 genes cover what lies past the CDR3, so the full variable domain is EAGVAQSPRYKIIEKRQSVAFWCNPISGHATLYWYQQILGQGPKLLIQFQNNGVVDDSQLPKDRFSAERLKGVDSTLKIQPAKLEDSAVYLCASSLAGTPVVQTQYFGPGTRLLVL.